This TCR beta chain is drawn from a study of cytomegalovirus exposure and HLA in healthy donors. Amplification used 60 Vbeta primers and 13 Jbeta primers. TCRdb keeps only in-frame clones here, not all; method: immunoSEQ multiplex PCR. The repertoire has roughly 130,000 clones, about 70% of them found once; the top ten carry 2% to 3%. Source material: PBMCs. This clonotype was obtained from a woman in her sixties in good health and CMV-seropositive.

The DNA of the CDR3 is TGTGCCAGCAGTTTAGGGGGTGGGGGCTATGGCTACACCTTC. It translates to CASSLGGGGYGYTF. V and J are TRBV6-5 and TRBJ1-2; a possible D gene is TRBD1 (6 bases). With 4 bases removed from V and 4 bases from J, the gap between germline ends came to 13 bases. This CDR3 contains 14 residues. Germline CDR1 MNHEY, CDR2 SVGAGI.